The 21 T cell receptor beta chains given below trace back to one sample, sequenced in a study of vaccination effects on CD4 cells after COVID-19. After expansion with viral peptide pools in the ViraFEST assay, antigen-specific CD4+ T cells were sequenced. Investigators separated out CD4+ T cells once around 10 days of culture had passed. The infection with SARS-CoV-2 (confirmed by PCR) occurred in this person between March and December 2020. Libraries were prepared by immunoSEQ multiplex PCR; TCRdb keeps only in-frame clonotypes and omits some of them. This sample has under 55,000 clones, with roughly 70% found just once. No cognate antigen is known for these TCRs. The sample was CD4+ T cells from PBMCs cultured with a peptide pool, taken before COVID-19 vaccination. The receptors come from a human donor who had a prior SARS-CoV-2 infection.

V and J are TRBV13 and TRBJ2-7, with D possibly TRBD1 on 6 matching bases. Germline CDR1 PRHDT, CDR2 FYEKMQ (reference sequence). V lost 7 bases and J lost 0, with 13 bases in between. The CDR3 is made up of 14 amino acids. CDR3 sequence: CASKDRVSSYEQYF. CDR3 in DNA: TGTGCCAGCAAGGACAGAGTGAGCTCCTACGAGCAGTACTTC.

This chain links TRBV5-1 with TRBJ2-7; D ambiguous. The CDR3 has 15 amino acids. Trimming removed 4 bases at V and 5 bases at J, with 19 bases between. Per the germline V gene, CDR1 is SGHRS and CDR2 is YFSETQ. CDR3 DNA sequence: TGCGCCAGCAGCCCGGCCTCGGTACGGGTGAACGAGCAGTACTTC. Translated, it gives CASSPASVRVNEQYF.

In this sample, this clone turned up a few times. The gene calls are TRBV7-2 and TRBJ2-7; perhaps TRBD1 as D (6 bases). V lost 5 bases to trimming and J lost 3 bases, with 14 bases between them. Germline V gene data show CDR1 as SGHTA and CDR2 as FQGNSA. This CDR3 contains 14 residues. The DNA for the CDR3 is TGTGCCAGCAGCAAATGGACAGACAACTACGAGCAGTACTTC. Amino acid sequence: CASSKWTDNYEQYF.

A few counts support this clone. The V and J genes are TRBV5-1 and TRBJ2-2; no clear D gene. The CDR3 is 14 residues long. Trimming stripped 0 bases from V and 4 bases from J, with 7 bases between. Germline V CDR1 and CDR2: SGHRS, YFSETQ. The CDR3 coding sequence is TGCGCCAGCAGCTTGGTGCCGCGCACCGGGGAGCTGTTTTTT. Protein: CASSLVPRTGELFF.

The table lists this clone with many counts. The chain uses TRBV12-5 and TRBJ2-1; possibly TRBD1 for D (5 bases). V was trimmed by 0 bases and J by 9 bases, leaving 27 bases between them. From germline, CDR1 is LGHNT and CDR2 FRNRAP. The CDR3 is 19 amino acids. CDR3 sequence (DNA): TGTGCTAGTGGTTTGGTACTGTTTGGCCAGGGTCGAGTTGGAGCTGAGCAGTTCTTC. Translation gives CASGLVLFGQGRVGAEQFF.

The chain has TRBV6-5 and TRBJ2-2, with D unresolved. V lost 8 bases to trimming and J lost 4 bases, with 8 bases between them. This CDR3 is built from 12 residues. Germline-derived CDR1 and CDR2 are MNHEY and SVGAGI. Here the CDR3 DNA reads TGTGCCAGCGAACCAGGCACCGGGGAGCTGTTTTTT. This translates into CASEPGTGELFF.

V and J are TRBV4-3 and TRBJ1-1, with D hard to call. Trimming took off 4 bases at V and 4 bases at J, with 10 bases between the two ends. CDR3 length: 13 amino acids. Germline values: CDR1 LGHNA, CDR2 YSLEER. The CDR3 spells CASSLKVGTEAFF. CDR3 sequence (DNA): TGCGCCAGCAGCCTAAAGGTGGGCACTGAAGCTTTCTTT.

V is TRBV19 and J is TRBJ2-1, with unresolved D. Germline lookup yields CDR1 LNHDA and CDR2 SQIVND (reference sequence). The CDR3 is made up of 16 amino acids. V gave up 7 bases and J gave up 4 bases, with 20 bases separating them. CDR3 bases: TGTGCCAGTACACCAATTTTCGTTGGGTTTTACAATGAGCAGTTCTTC. It encodes CASTPIFVGFYNEQFF. The variable domain in full, with the rest retrieved from reference TRBV19 and TRBJ2-1, is DGGITQSPKYLFRKEGQNVTLSCEQNLNHDAMYWYRQDPGQGLRLIYYSQIVNDFQKGDIAEGYSVSREKKESFPLTVTSAQKNPTAFYLCASTPIFVGFYNEQFFGPGTRLTVL.

This clone was counted between two and nine times. The V and J genes are TRBV7-9 and TRBJ2-5; TRBD2 aligns across 14 bases. Germline trimming cut 4 bases from V and 5 bases from J; bases unmatched to any gene: 9. Germline CDR1 SEHNR, CDR2 FQNEAQ (reference sequence). This CDR3 contains 17 residues. CDR3 residues: CASSSGTSGSVWETQYF. The CDR3, as DNA: TGTGCCAGCAGCTCCGGGACTAGCGGGAGTGTCTGGGAGACCCAGTACTTC.

The chain is built from TRBV5-6 and TRBJ1-1, with D tentatively TRBD1 (5 bases). The CDR3 is made up of 18 amino acids. Trimming removed 2 bases at V and 4 bases at J, with 24 bases between. Germline V CDR1 and CDR2: SGHDT, YYEEEE. The CDR3 DNA reads TGTGCCAGCAGCTTTGATCCTAGAGGGGCAGGAGTAGGCACTGAAGCTTTCTTT. This translates into CASSFDPRGAGVGTEAFF.

This clone was seen only once. The chain couples TRBV5-6 to TRBJ2-5; no reliable D call. CDR1 is SGHDT, CDR2 YYEEEE, per germline. CDR3 length: 13 residues. V was clipped by 4 bases and J by 1 base, with 8 bases between them. DNA for the CDR3: TGTGCCAGCAGCCTTTGGAGCCAAGAGACCCAGTACTTC. As protein: CASSLWSQETQYF.

The rearrangement joins TRBV18 to TRBJ1-5; D not resolved. The germline V gene encodes CDR1 KGHSH and CDR2 LQKENI. The CDR3 runs 13 residues. V shed 4 bases and J shed 3 bases, with 7 bases lying between them. This chain's CDR3 is CASSLIPNQPQHF. DNA of the CDR3: TGTGCCAGCTCACTTATCCCCAATCAGCCCCAGCATTTT.

The gene calls are TRBV9 and TRBJ2-1; D is possibly TRBD2 (5 bases). Germline V lookup: CDR1 SGDLS, CDR2 YYNGEE. Trimming removed 4 bases at V and 9 bases at J, with 17 bases between. The CDR3 totals 14 residues. CDR3 DNA sequence: TGTGCCAGCAGCCCTTCCCCCCTAGCAGTTGAGCAGTTCTTC. It codes for CASSPSPLAVEQFF.

This clone came up once. This chain connects TRBV5-1 to TRBJ2-3, with no clear D. Germline V gene sequence: CDR1 SGHRS, CDR2 YFSETQ. Between the trimmed V and J ends, which lost 7 bases and 3 bases, there was a span of 12 bases. The CDR3 has 13 residues. CDR3 loop: CASLLSGTDTQYF. As DNA, the CDR3 is TGCGCCAGCCTTCTATCTGGAACAGATACGCAGTATTTT.

The V and J genes are TRBV18 and TRBJ2-7; unclear D gene. The germline gives CDR1 KGHSH, CDR2 LQKENI. This CDR3 region has 14 residues. Trimming shortened V by 2 bases and J by 0 bases, and 8 bases separated the two germline ends. In DNA, the CDR3 is TGTGCCAGCTCACCAGGGTTTAGCTCCTACGAGCAGTACTTC. It specifies CASSPGFSSYEQYF.

The chain combines TRBV4-3 with TRBJ2-1, with D possibly called TRBD1 or TRBD2 (5 bases each). Germline V gene data show CDR1 as LGHNA and CDR2 as YSLEER. This CDR3 is 15 amino acids long. V shed 5 bases and J shed 0 bases, with 11 bases lying between them. CDR3 sequence (DNA): TGCGCCAGCAGCTTAAATGGGGGCTCCTACAATGAGCAGTTCTTC. Translated, it gives CASSLNGGSYNEQFF.

This clone occurred a few times. The chain has TRBV29-1 and TRBJ1-3, with a possible D match to TRBD1 (6 bases). The CDR3 runs 15 residues. The germline V gene has CDR1 SQVTM and CDR2 ANQGSEA. The germline V and J ends were trimmed by 6 bases and 3 bases, with 18 bases remaining between them. This CDR3 reads CSVVIFGGVGNTIYF. The CDR3, as DNA: TGCAGCGTCGTCATCTTCGGGGGCGTTGGAAACACCATATATTTT.

This clone was counted between two and nine times. The chain carries TRBV18 and TRBJ2-2, with 8 bases that match TRBD2. The CDR3 spans 14 residues. V shed 7 bases and J 4 bases; nucleotides not matched to a gene: 5. The germline V gene has CDR1 KGHSH and CDR2 LQKENI. CDR3 in DNA: TGTGCCAGCTTAACTAGCGGTGGCACCGGGGAGCTGTTTTTT. This translates into CASLTSGGTGELFF.

The chain uses TRBV30 and TRBJ1-2, with TRBD1 as a possible D gene (5 bases). Germline CDR1 reads GTSNPN; CDR2 reads SVGIG (reference sequence). Between the trimmed V and J ends, which lost 6 bases and 5 bases, there was a span of 16 bases. This CDR3 comprises 13 residues. CDR3 region: CACQSTRGYGYTF. The CDR3 nucleotides read TGTGCCTGCCAATCAACGAGGGGATATGGCTACACCTTC.

The rearrangement links TRBV2 to TRBJ2-5; perhaps TRBD2 as D (6 bases). Germline assignment: CDR1 SNHLY and CDR2 FYNNEI. This CDR3 is built from 13 residues. The V and J ends lost 3 bases and 2 bases respectively, with 7 bases between them. The CDR3 coding sequence is TGTGCCAGCAGTGACCTAGCGCAAGAGACCCAGTACTTC. This sequence encodes CASSDLAQETQYF.

The rearrangement joins TRBV5-1 to TRBJ2-7; D possibly corresponds to TRBD1 (5 bases). V was cut by 2 bases and J by 2 bases, with 8 bases left in between. CDR1 is SGHRS, CDR2 YFSETQ, per germline. This CDR3 has 13 residues. The CDR3 DNA reads TGCGCCAGCAGCTTTCAGGGCCCCTACGAGCAGTACTTC. Protein product: CASSFQGPYEQYF.